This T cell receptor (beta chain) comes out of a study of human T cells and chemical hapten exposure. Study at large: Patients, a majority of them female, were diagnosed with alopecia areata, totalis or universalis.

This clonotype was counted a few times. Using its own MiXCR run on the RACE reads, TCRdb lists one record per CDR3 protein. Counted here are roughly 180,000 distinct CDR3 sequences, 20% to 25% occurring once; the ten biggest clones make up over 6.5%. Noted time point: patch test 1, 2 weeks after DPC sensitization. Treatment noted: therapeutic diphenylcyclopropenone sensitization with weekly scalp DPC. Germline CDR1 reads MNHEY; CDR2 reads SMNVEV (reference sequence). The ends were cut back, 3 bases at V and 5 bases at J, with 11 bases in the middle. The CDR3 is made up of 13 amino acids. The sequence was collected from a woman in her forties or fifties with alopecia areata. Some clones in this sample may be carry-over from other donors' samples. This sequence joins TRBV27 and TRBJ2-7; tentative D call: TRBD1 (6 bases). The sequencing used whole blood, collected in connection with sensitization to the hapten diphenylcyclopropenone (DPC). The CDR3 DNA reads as TGTGCCAGCAGTTTCGCACAGGGACACGAGCAGTACTTC. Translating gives CASSFAQGHEQYF.